This T cell receptor (beta chain) was captured by sequencing in a study of T cell repertoires in cytomegalovirus infection. Overall study context: Shared public TCR beta signatures pointed to both CMV infection and a matching HLA type. Overall study findings and caveats: In two of eight donors, the top clonotype was HLA-C-restricted CMV-specific. Summed frequency of shared TCR beta families picked out CMV carriers who also had the relevant HLA.

As for this clonotype: As yet, its antigen is unknown.

This CDR3 comprises 12 residues. Trimming removed 4 bases from V and 1 base from J, with 5 bases in between. Germline CDR1 SGHDN, CDR2 FVKESK. TCRdb re-derived calls from the reads in MiXCR, one entry per CDR3 protein. The sample lists 830,000 or so distinct CDR3 sequences; 30% to 35% were seen once. This specimen consisted of cultured CD8+ T cells from PBMCs, obtained from culture after CMV antigen stimulation. This clonotype was obtained from a human donor in good health (CMV status not recorded). Some clones in this sample may be carry-over from other donors' samples. The chain uses TRBV14 and TRBJ2-7; D not resolved. This chain's CDR3 is CASSRISYEQYF. The CDR3 bases are TGTGCCAGCAGCCGGATTTCCTACGAGCAGTACTTC.